This T cell receptor beta chain was identified in a study of technical replicates of blood from several donors. Profiling relied on immunoSEQ multiplex PCR, and the TCRdb table lists in-frame clones only, not all of them. The table lists around 67,000 clones, roughly 89% of them singletons. CDR1 is MDHEN and CDR2 is SYDVKM in the germline V gene. The CDR3 spans 14 residues. V lost 3 bases and J lost 3; bases outside the gene matches: 5. The rearrangement links TRBV28 to TRBJ2-7; 7 bases match TRBD2. The TCR was taken from a human donor in good health. The sequenced sample was T cells isolated from PBMCs. CDR3 loop: CASSLTSIFYEQYF. DNA for the CDR3: TGTGCCAGCAGTTTGACTAGCATTTTCTACGAGCAGTACTTC.